The present T cell receptor beta chain was sequenced within a study of siplizumab effects on memory and regulatory T cells. V was shortened by 0 bases and J by 9 bases, with 12 bases between the two germline ends. The CDR3 totals 14 residues. Germline V gives CDR1 MNHEY, CDR2 SVGAGI. In regard to this clone: Its antigen is undetermined.

Sequencing of each sample assayed 95,000 to 100,000 TCR templates. TCRdb keeps only in-frame clones here, not all; method: immunoSEQ multiplex PCR. The sample yields about 100,000 clones, about 94% seen once. Whole-study findings and limits: There was no confirmation of the suppressive function of proliferating Tregs from siplizumab cultures. Unstimulated subsets were the mapping target of only a minor fraction of alloreactive clones. In unstimulated cells, naive T cells appeared more diverse than memory T cells and seemed major alloresponse contributors.

What was sequenced was non-Treg CD4+ T cells sorted from blood. This sequence was found in a human donor in good health. V is TRBV6-5 and J is TRBJ1-5, with a tentative D call TRBD1 (6 bases). This chain's CDR3 is CASSYSRSRGPQHF. The CDR3 nucleotides are TGTGCCAGCAGTTACTCGAGGTCCAGGGGGCCCCAGCATTTT.